This T cell receptor beta chain was identified in a study of shared clonotypes between healthy human individuals. Naive CD8 cells, CD45RO-negative and positively selected for CCR7, excluded terminally differentiated effector memory CD45RA+ cells. Findings of the study overall: For naive CD4 cells, around 5% of clonotypes were shared across a handful of donors.

Germline values: CDR1 MGHRA, CDR2 YSYEKL. The CDR3 consists of 13 residues. Trimming removed 2 bases from V and 5 bases from J, with 7 bases in between. About this clone itself: Its specificity is unknown.

The authors distributed each subset's genomic DNA evenly over several immunoSEQ plates. In the authors' methods: There were no quality scores in the junction-only immunoSEQ sequences, so filtering differed. Using immunoSEQ multiplex PCR, the repertoire was profiled, and TCRdb retains in-frame clones only, with some absent. The D gene and trimming were derived from the DNA, and the V and J assignments and clone size from that table. The sample comprises nearly 2 million clones, roughly 94% of which are singletons, and 1.2% rests with the top ten. This TCR was sampled from a man aged 18 to 29 in good health. The chain carries TRBV4-1 and TRBJ2-1; D is ambiguous. Sequencing was carried out using naive CD8+ T cells sorted from blood. The CDR3: CASSQTRNNEQFF. CDR3 coding DNA: TGCGCCAGCAGCCAAACACGTAACAATGAGCAGTTCTTC.